The 12 T cell receptor beta chains listed next were all sequenced from one sample in a study of blood T cell repertoires in COVID-19. Produced via immunoSEQ multiplex PCR; TCRdb's table is partial and in-frame only. The sample shows roughly 100,000 clones, roughly 87% of them seen only once. The sequencing input was peripheral blood. These receptors were obtained from a human donor in a cohort sampled during active COVID-19.

This clone was counted a single time. The CDR3 region has the DNA TGTGCCAGCAGCGTAGACAAGGGGGATGGATACGAGCAGTACTTC. It codes for CASSVDKGDGYEQYF. The V and J genes are TRBV9 and TRBJ2-7, with D possibly matching TRBD1 (6 bases). CDR1 and CDR2 from the germline V gene are SGDLS and YYNGEE. V dropped 0 bases and J dropped 4 bases, with 14 bases sitting between them. The CDR3 spans 15 residues.

The chain links TRBV9 to TRBJ1-3; TRBD1 might be the D (6 bases). The V end was cut by 3 bases, the J end by 3 bases, with 13 bases between. CDR3 length: 15 residues. The V gene's germline CDR1 is SGDLS and CDR2 YYNGEE. Here the CDR3 reads CASSAQQGYGNTIYF. The CDR3 DNA is TGTGCCAGCAGCGCCCAACAGGGATATGGAAACACCATATATTTT.

The V gene is TRBV28, the J gene TRBJ2-7, with no clear D. The CDR3 is made up of 13 amino acids. Trimming cost V 2 bases and J 4 bases, with 9 bases left between them. CDR1 and CDR2 (germline): MDHEN, SYDVKM. For the CDR3, the DNA is TGTGCCAGCAGTTTACGCGTTTATTACGAGCAGTACTTC. Its translation is CASSLRVYYEQYF.

The genes are TRBV4-1 and TRBJ1-1, with 7 bases that match TRBD1. The CDR3 consists of 15 residues. Germline values: CDR1 MGHRA, CDR2 YSYEKL. V gave up 4 bases and J gave up 3 bases; unmatched junction bases: 8. DNA of the CDR3: TGCGCCAGCAGCCCGAGAACTACAGGGGACACTGAAGCTTTCTTT. This sequence encodes CASSPRTTGDTEAFF.

Only a few counts were recorded for this clone. V usage is TRBV7-9 and J usage is TRBJ2-1, with TRBD1 matching 9 bases. CDR1 and CDR2 (germline): SEHNR, FQNEAQ (reference sequence). The CDR3 sequence is 16 residues long. J gave up 6 bases and V 5 bases, and 11 bases lay outside the gene matches. The CDR3 region is CASSPASGTGFNEQFF. The CDR3 nucleotides are TGTGCCAGCAGCCCCGCCTCCGGGACAGGGTTCAATGAGCAGTTCTTC. Combining the CDR3 with reference TRBV7-9 and TRBJ2-1 gives the whole variable domain DTGVSQNPRHKITKRGQNVTFRCDPISEHNRLYWYRQTLGQGPEFLTYFQNEAQLEKSRLLSDRFSAERPKGSFSTLEIQRTEQGDSAMYLCASSPASGTGFNEQFFGPGTRLTVL.

This chain connects TRBV3-1 (or the pseudogene TRBV3-2) to TRBJ2-1; 11 bases are shared with TRBD2. The ends lost 3 bases at V and 5 bases at J; junction bases unmatched: 3. Germline assignment: CDR1 LGHDT and CDR2 YNNKEL (reference sequence). The CDR3 has 15 residues. The CDR3 DNA reads as TGTGCCAGCAGCCAGGGACTAGCGGAGGACAATGAGCAGTTCTTC. It is translated as CASSQGLAEDNEQFF.

V is TRBV30 and J is TRBJ1-2; tentative D call: TRBD1 (5 bases). CDR1 and CDR2 from the germline V gene are GTSNPN and SVGIG (reference sequence). V shed 0 bases and J shed 6 bases, with 11 bases lying between them. The CDR3 runs 13 residues. As DNA, the CDR3 is TGTGCCTGGAGTGTCCCCAGGGCGGATGGCTACACCTTC. Its protein product is CAWSVPRADGYTF.

The V gene is TRBV2, the J gene TRBJ2-5; D is uncertain. Germline loops: CDR1 SNHLY, CDR2 FYNNEI. The CDR3 sequence is 13 residues long. The ends were cut back, 2 bases at V and 5 bases at J, with 9 bases in the middle. CDR3 sequence reads: CASSERLQETQYF. DNA for the CDR3: TGTGCCAGCAGTGAACGACTCCAGGAGACCCAGTACTTC.

This sequence joins TRBV9 and TRBJ2-2; 10 bases line up with TRBD2. V shed 0 bases and J 4 bases; nucleotides not matched to a gene: 3. This CDR3 spans 16 amino acids. Per germline, CDR1 SGDLS and CDR2 YYNGEE. CDR3 amino acids: CASSVASGGATGELFF. In DNA form, the CDR3 reads TGTGCCAGCAGCGTAGCGAGCGGGGGGGCCACCGGGGAGCTGTTTTTT.

This chain joins TRBV28 and TRBJ1-1; D perhaps matches TRBD1 (6 bases). From germline, CDR1 is MDHEN and CDR2 SYDVKM. The V gene lost 3 bases and the J gene lost 3 bases, with 11 bases spanning the gap. The CDR3 runs to 14 residues. In nucleotides, the CDR3 is TGTGCCAGCAGTTTCCCCAGGGGTGACACTGAAGCTTTCTTT. The encoded protein is CASSFPRGDTEAFF.

The chain couples TRBV5-1 to TRBJ2-7; 9 bases align to TRBD1. This CDR3 spans 15 amino acids. The V segment lost 2 bases and the J segment 5 bases; nucleotides outside the gene matches: 8. Germline CDR1 and CDR2: SGHRS and YFSETQ. This CDR3 reads CASSLGTGYSDEQYF. Here the CDR3 DNA reads TGCGCCAGCAGCTTAGGGACAGGGTATTCCGACGAGCAGTACTTC.

The J gene is TRBJ1-1, the V gene TRBV5-8, with TRBD1 as a possible D gene (5 bases). CDR1 SGHTS and CDR2 YDEGEE come from the germline V gene. CDR3 length: 14 residues. V shed 4 bases and J shed 3 bases, with 13 bases lying between them. The CDR3 region has the DNA TGTGCCAGCAGCCTAGGGACTTTTTACACTGAAGCTTTCTTT. This sequence encodes CASSLGTFYTEAFF.